Each of the 8 T cell receptor beta chains below was sequenced from the same sample in a study of vaccination effects on CD4 cells after COVID-19. Before sequencing took place, the ViraFEST assay used viral peptide pools to expand antigen-specific CD4+ T cells. Subsequent to a culture period of 10 days, CD4+ T cells were isolated. Participants were vaccinated with two doses of either the BNT162b2 or mRNA-1273 vaccine. The antigens these receptors bind are not known. This table comes from immunoSEQ multiplex PCR, and its TCRdb copy is limited to in-frame clones, with some not included. This table has 84,000 or so clones, over 75% appearing once. The material sequenced was CD4+ T cells from PBMCs cultured with HCoV-OC43 spike peptides, taken after COVID-19 vaccination. Subset here: HCoV-OC43 spike overlapping peptide pool stimulation. These receptors were obtained from a human donor who received a COVID-19 vaccine.

The chain carries TRBV24-1 and TRBJ2-2; possibly TRBD1 for D (6 bases). This CDR3 has 13 residues. V lost 8 bases to trimming and J lost 4 bases, with 10 bases between them. CDR1 and CDR2 (germline): KGHDR, SFDVKD. CDR3 in DNA: TGTGCCACCAAAGAAGGGGGCACCGGGGAGCTGTTTTTT. Amino acid sequence: CATKEGGTGELFF.

This clone was counted only a few times. This chain links TRBV15 with TRBJ2-2; no definite D call. The CDR3 is 14 amino acids. The V end lost 0 bases, the J end lost 4 bases, and 6 bases lay between the germline ends. Germline CDR1 reads LNHNV; CDR2 reads YYDKDF (reference sequence). The CDR3 sequence is CATSRDGRTGELFF. The CDR3 nucleotides read TGTGCCACCAGCAGAGATGGTCGCACCGGGGAGCTGTTTTTT.

The chain carries TRBV28 and TRBJ1-5; the match to TRBD1 covers 7 bases. The CDR3 consists of 16 residues. The V gene end was trimmed by 8 bases and the J gene end by 3 bases; junction bases not matched to a gene: 13. Germline values: CDR1 MDHEN, CDR2 SYDVKM. CDR3 sequence: CASRTRRQGNNQPQHF. CDR3 coding DNA: TGTGCCAGCCGGACCCGGAGACAGGGTAACAATCAGCCCCAGCATTTT.

The chain employs TRBV6-1 and TRBJ2-7; TRBD2 matches at 9 bases. Trimming cost V 3 bases and J 2 bases; bases outside gene matches: 2. Germline V gives CDR1 MNHNS, CDR2 SASEGT. This CDR3 comprises 14 residues. The CDR3 DNA reads as TGTGCCAGCAGTGATAGCGGGGGAGCCTACGAGCAGTACGTC. Its translation is CASSDSGGAYEQYV.

V gene TRBV5-6 combines with J gene TRBJ1-2, with no clear D. The CDR3 extends over 14 amino acids. The V end was cut by 0 bases, the J end by 4 bases, with 10 bases between. Germline lookup yields CDR1 SGHDT and CDR2 YYEEEE. In nucleotides, the CDR3 is TGTGCCAGCAGCTTGGGGTCTGCCGCCTATGGCTACACCTTC. It specifies CASSLGSAAYGYTF.

This clone was counted between two and nine times. The chain uses TRBV19 and TRBJ1-2; D gene unclear. Germline V lookup: CDR1 LNHDA, CDR2 SQIVND (reference sequence). V shed 5 bases and J shed 5 bases, with 6 bases lying between them. There are 11 residues in the CDR3. The CDR3 DNA is TGTGCCAGTAGTGAAGGGTATGGCTACACCTTC. Its protein product is CASSEGYGYTF.

The chain combines TRBV10-1 with TRBJ2-3, with 8 bases matching TRBD2. The germline CDR1 and CDR2 sequences are WNHNN and SYGVQD (reference sequence). This CDR3 has 18 residues. Losses at the gene ends were 4 bases for V and 0 bases for J; bases not matched to a gene: 12. DNA of the CDR3: TGCGCCAGCAGTGGGGAGGCGGGGGGATCGCCTAGCACAGATACGCAGTATTTT. Amino acid sequence: CASSGEAGGSPSTDTQYF.

The chain has TRBV28 and TRBJ1-1; 7 bases are a match to TRBD1. Germline values: CDR1 MDHEN, CDR2 SYDVKM. This CDR3 is built from 12 residues. Trimming cost V 11 bases and J 2 bases; bases outside gene matches: 5. The CDR3 DNA follows: TGTGCCGCACGGGACAGTAACACTGAAGCTTTCTTT. Its protein product is CAARDSNTEAFF.